What follows describes a single T cell receptor beta chain. This entry is derived from a study of blood T cell repertoires in COVID-19. Per germline, CDR1 MNHEY and CDR2 SVGAGI. This CDR3 has 15 residues. With 0 bases removed from V and 4 bases from J, the gap between germline ends came to 9 bases. In the original analysis: By means of reference gene primer amplification, nucleated cell counts were estimated. The repertoire was sequenced with immunoSEQ multiplex PCR; TCRdb's copy has only in-frame clones and lacks some. V, J and clone size were drawn from that table, and D and trimming were deduced from the DNA. The table records approximately 150,000 clones, just over 90% of them present only once.

The specimen was peripheral blood. This TCR came from an older woman with COVID-19, enrolled during active disease. V usage is TRBV6-5 and J usage is TRBJ2-2; no definite D call. The CDR3 protein is CASSYSFLPTGELFF. CDR3 coding DNA: TGTGCCAGCAGTTACTCGTTTCTCCCCACCGGGGAGCTGTTTTTT.